This T cell receptor beta chain was documented in a study of OX40 agonist ivuxolimab in advanced cancers. A remark on this clone: Its antigen remains unknown.

Libraries were prepared by immunoSEQ multiplex PCR; TCRdb keeps only in-frame clonotypes and omits some of them. The table includes 70,000 or so clones, around four fifths detected once. Broader study findings: In CD8+ T cells, expanded clones were on average more numerous than in CD4+.

Germline CDR1 reads LNHNV; CDR2 reads YYDKDF (reference sequence). The CDR3 is made up of 15 amino acids. V was cut by 7 bases and J by 6 bases, with 18 bases left in between. The chain uses TRBV15 and TRBJ2-2; D may be TRBD1 or TRBD2 (6 bases each). The material was CD4+ or CD8+ T cells sorted from blood, obtained in a trial of the OX40 agonist ivuxolimab. The receptor was derived from an adult with an advanced solid tumor such as melanoma, head and neck, liver or kidney cancer. The CDR3 reads CATIPSEEGAGELFF. DNA for the CDR3: TGTGCCACCATTCCTAGCGAGGAGGGGGCCGGGGAGCTGTTTTTT.